One and the same sample provided the 7 T cell receptor beta chains below, sequenced in a study of T cell responses to AZD1222 COVID-19 vaccine. Assay used: immunoSEQ multiplex PCR; TCRdb lists only in-frame clones, some missing. The repertoire holds 80,000 to 95,000 clones, with about 90% as singletons. This material consisted of peripheral blood, taken on day 0 of AZD1222 vaccination. The receptors here all came from an adult in good health.

The chain joins TRBV29-1 to TRBJ1-6; unclear D gene. The CDR3 covers 14 residues. V was shortened by 6 bases and J by 6 bases, with 15 bases between the two germline ends. Germline V lookup: CDR1 SQVTM, CDR2 ANQGSEA. The chain's CDR3 is CSVQAETSNSPLHF. In DNA, the CDR3 is TGCAGCGTCCAAGCAGAGACCAGTAATTCACCCCTCCACTTT. The variable domain in full, completed from reference TRBV29-1 and TRBJ1-6, reads SAVISQKPSRDICQRGTSLTIQCQVDSQVTMMFWYRQQPGQSLTLIATANQGSEATYESGFVIDKFPISRPNLTFSTLTVSNMSPEDSSIYLCSVQAETSNSPLHFGNGTRLTVT.

The chain has TRBV5-8 and TRBJ1-4; D is unclear. V was cut by 2 bases and J by 0 bases, with 11 bases left in between. Germline V lookup: CDR1 SGHTS, CDR2 YDEGEE. This CDR3 has 16 amino acids. CDR3 in amino acids: CASSFYGKSTNEKLFF. DNA for the CDR3: TGTGCCAGCAGCTTTTATGGGAAATCAACTAATGAAAAACTGTTTTTT.

Only one count was recorded for this clone. V is TRBV4-3 and J is TRBJ2-1; D is perhaps TRBD2 (6 bases). The CDR3 contains 16 residues. V lost 1 base and J 4 bases, leaving 14 bases between the germline ends. CDR1 LGHNA and CDR2 YSLEER come from the germline V gene. As DNA, the CDR3 is TGCGCCAGCAGCCAAGGTGGGGGAGGAGGGTACAATGAGCAGTTCTTC. Its translation: CASSQGGGGGYNEQFF.

The V and J genes are TRBV3-1 (or the pseudogene TRBV3-2) and TRBJ2-5; 11 bases are a match to TRBD1. V was pared by 4 bases and J by 6 bases, with 10 bases of the junction left unmatched. Germline loops: CDR1 LGHDT, CDR2 YNNKEL (reference sequence). The CDR3 extends over 16 amino acids. The CDR3 spells CASSRGTGGIPQTQYF. In nucleotides, the CDR3 is TGTGCCAGCAGCCGAGGGACAGGGGGGATCCCTCAGACCCAGTACTTC.

The V call is TRBV30, the J call TRBJ1-2, with 11 bases identical to TRBD1. V lost 1 base to trimming and J lost 11 bases; unmatched junction nucleotides: 18. Looked up from germline, CDR1 is GTSNPN and CDR2 is SVGIG (reference sequence). The length of the CDR3 is 17 residues. DNA of the CDR3: TGTGCCTGGAGTGACGGACAGGGGGCCTCCCCTCACGGAGGATACACCTTC. Translating it yields CAWSDGQGASPHGGYTF.

This rearrangement joins TRBV9 to TRBJ2-1, with D unclear. The CDR3 loop spans 15 amino acids. CDR1 and CDR2 (germline): SGDLS, YYNGEE. V was pared by 3 bases and J by 0 bases, with 10 bases between. The CDR3: CASSESGDSYNEQFF. The CDR3 region has the DNA TGTGCCAGCAGCGAGTCGGGCGACTCCTACAATGAGCAGTTCTTC.

In this sample, this clone turned up a few times. The CDR3 DNA follows: TGTGCCAGTAGTCGGACTAGCGGGAGGGGAGGACAAGATACGCAGTATTTT. It is translated as CASSRTSGRGGQDTQYF. The V gene is TRBV19, the J gene TRBJ2-3; 15 positions match TRBD2. The CDR3 consists of 17 residues. The V and J ends lost 5 bases and 5 bases, in that order; junction bases with no gene match: 8. Germline values: CDR1 LNHDA, CDR2 SQIVND (reference sequence). The full variable domain, its missing parts supplied by reference TRBV19 and TRBJ2-3, is DGGITQSPKYLFRKEGQNVTLSCEQNLNHDAMYWYRQDPGQGLRLIYYSQIVNDFQKGDIAEGYSVSREKKESFPLTVTSAQKNPTAFYLCASSRTSGRGGQDTQYFGPGTRLTVL.